A selection of T cell receptor beta chains follows, all from one sample in a study of blood T cells in healthy people across ages. In TCRdb, the 5' RACE reads were re-called with MiXCR into one record per CDR3 protein. The sample shows some 1.4 million distinct CDR3 sequences, 42% of them seen only once. Sample: blood. These receptors came from a woman in her late teens or twenties in good health. Both conserved end residues are part of each CDR3. The D gene is left open where the match is weak. Clone size is not always given. Where it is, it says once, few, many or a class for expanded clones.

V gene: TRBV9
clone size: -
J gene: TRBJ2-3
CDR3 length: 16
D gene: -
CDR3 protein: CASSPPSERWTDTQYF
CDR3 DNA: TGTGCCAGCAGCCCACCGTCGGAGCGGTGGACAGATACGCAGTATTTT

V gene: TRBV2
clone size: few
J gene: TRBJ2-2
CDR3 length: 14
D gene: TRBD2
CDR3 protein: CASRGTRNTGELFF
CDR3 DNA: TGTGCCAGCAGGGGGACTAGGAACACCGGGGAGCTGTTTTTT

V gene: TRBV24-1
clone size: -
J gene: TRBJ1-1
CDR3 length: 16
D gene: TRBD1
CDR3 protein: CATSDGGTASNTEAFF
CDR3 DNA: TGTGCCACCAGTGATGGAGGGACAGCCTCGAACACTGAAGCTTTCTTT

V gene: TRBV4-3
clone size: -
J gene: TRBJ2-1
CDR3 length: 18
D gene: -
CDR3 protein: CASSQEWGLPTSYNEQFF
CDR3 DNA: TGCGCCAGCAGCCAAGAATGGGGACTCCCTACCTCTTACAATGAGCAGTTCTTC

V gene: TRBV3-1
clone size: -
J gene: TRBJ2-7
CDR3 length: 12
D gene: -
CDR3 protein: CANSQGVYEQYF
CDR3 DNA: TGTGCCAACAGCCAAGGTGTCTACGAGCAGTACTTC

V gene: TRBV12-3/TRBV12-4
clone size: -
J gene: TRBJ2-7
CDR3 length: 13
D gene: -
CDR3 protein: CARSPGLAYEQYF
CDR3 DNA: TGTGCCCGCAGTCCCGGACTGGCCTACGAGCAGTACTTC

V gene: TRBV2
clone size: -
J gene: TRBJ1-2
CDR3 length: 11
D gene: -
CDR3 protein: CAVDTNYGYTF
CDR3 DNA: TGTGCCGTAGACACTAACTATGGCTACACCTTC

V gene: TRBV11-2
clone size: -
J gene: TRBJ2-1
CDR3 length: 18
D gene: -
CDR3 protein: CASSSLTVVSAQGNEQFF
CDR3 DNA: TGTGCCAGCAGCTCCCTCACGGTAGTTTCAGCACAGGGCAATGAGCAGTTCTTC

V gene: TRBV4-1
clone size: -
J gene: TRBJ2-2
CDR3 length: 17
D gene: -
CDR3 protein: CASSHPRGRPNTGELFF
CDR3 DNA: TGCGCCAGCAGCCACCCTCGGGGGAGGCCGAACACCGGGGAGCTGTTTTTT

V gene: TRBV6-6
clone size: -
J gene: TRBJ1-5
CDR3 length: 16
D gene: TRBD1
CDR3 protein: CASSFTTGGNNQPQHF
CDR3 DNA: TGTGCCAGCAGTTTCACGACAGGGGGCAACAATCAGCCCCAGCATTTT

V gene: TRBV3-1
clone size: -
J gene: TRBJ2-4
CDR3 length: 13
D gene: -
CDR3 protein: CASSPNMWDIQYF
CDR3 DNA: TGTGCCAGCAGCCCCAACATGTGGGACATTCAGTACTTC

V gene: TRBV21-1
clone size: few
J gene: TRBJ2-7
CDR3 length: 15
D gene: -
CDR3 protein: CASSNRASEVYEQYF
CDR3 DNA: TGTGCCAGCAGCAATAGGGCCTCTGAAGTCTACGAGCAGTACTTC

V gene: TRBV20-1
clone size: once
J gene: TRBJ2-3
CDR3 length: 11
D gene: -
CDR3 protein: CSGLEAFTQYF
CDR3 DNA: TGCAGCGGACTTGAAGCGTTCACGCAGTATTTT

V gene: TRBV6-5
clone size: few
J gene: TRBJ2-6
CDR3 length: 22
D gene: -
CDR3 protein: CASSYQNLGGRGYISGANVLTF
CDR3 DNA: TGTGCCAGCAGTTACCAAAACCTCGGGGGTAGGGGGTATATCTCTGGGGCCAACGTCCTGACTTTC

V gene: TRBV27
clone size: few
J gene: TRBJ2-7
CDR3 length: 13
D gene: TRBD1
CDR3 protein: CASTADRNYEQYF
CDR3 DNA: TGTGCCAGCACGGCGGACAGGAACTACGAGCAGTACTTC

V gene: TRBV2
clone size: -
J gene: TRBJ2-7
CDR3 length: 14
D gene: -
CDR3 protein: CASSVEGGRGEQYF
CDR3 DNA: TGTGCCAGCAGTGTAGAGGGGGGCCGAGGCGAGCAGTACTTC

V gene: TRBV5-1
clone size: few
J gene: TRBJ2-3
CDR3 length: 12
D gene: -
CDR3 protein: CASSPELDTQYF
CDR3 DNA: TGCGCCAGCAGCCCAGAGTTGGATACGCAGTATTTT

V gene: TRBV12-3/TRBV12-4
clone size: -
J gene: TRBJ1-4
CDR3 length: 20
D gene: -
CDR3 protein: CASSGGDFRFKFATNEKLFF
CDR3 DNA: TGTGCCAGCAGTGGGGGGGACTTTCGGTTCAAGTTTGCAACTAATGAAAAACTGTTTTTT

V gene: TRBV19
clone size: -
J gene: TRBJ2-1
CDR3 length: 17
D gene: -
CDR3 protein: CASSIVAWGAGDNEQFF
CDR3 DNA: TGTGCCAGTAGTATAGTAGCGTGGGGGGCTGGGGACAATGAGCAGTTCTTC

V gene: TRBV7-8
clone size: once
J gene: TRBJ1-1
CDR3 length: 16
D gene: -
CDR3 protein: CASSFRRGAGNTEAFF
CDR3 DNA: TGTGCCAGCAGCTTCCGGAGAGGGGCTGGGAACACTGAAGCTTTCTTT

V gene: TRBV7-2
clone size: few
J gene: TRBJ1-2
CDR3 length: 14
D gene: -
CDR3 protein: CASSLEMGMNGYTF
CDR3 DNA: TGTGCCAGCAGCTTAGAGATGGGAATGAATGGCTACACCTTC

V gene: TRBV25-1
clone size: few
J gene: TRBJ2-1
CDR3 length: 15
D gene: -
CDR3 protein: CASSESEGLYNEQFF
CDR3 DNA: TGTGCCAGCAGTGAAAGTGAGGGACTCTACAATGAGCAGTTCTTC

V gene: TRBV12-3/TRBV12-4
clone size: -
J gene: TRBJ2-5
CDR3 length: 12
D gene: -
CDR3 protein: CASTRGAETQYF
CDR3 DNA: TGTGCCAGCACCCGGGGGGCGGAGACCCAGTACTTC

V gene: TRBV7-2
clone size: few
J gene: TRBJ2-7
CDR3 length: 13
D gene: -
CDR3 protein: CASSGPATYEQYF
CDR3 DNA: TGTGCCAGCAGCGGACCGGCGACCTACGAGCAGTACTTC

V gene: TRBV20-1
clone size: few
J gene: TRBJ2-7
CDR3 length: 16
D gene: TRBD2
CDR3 protein: CSAADPGTSKVYEQYF
CDR3 DNA: TGCAGTGCCGCCGATCCCGGGACTAGCAAAGTCTACGAGCAGTACTTC

V gene: TRBV7-2
clone size: -
J gene: TRBJ2-5
CDR3 length: 15
D gene: TRBD2
CDR3 protein: CASSPQYLAAETQYF
CDR3 DNA: TGTGCCAGCAGCCCCCAGTACCTAGCGGCGGAGACCCAGTACTTC

V gene: TRBV10-2
clone size: -
J gene: TRBJ2-2
CDR3 length: 13
D gene: -
CDR3 protein: CASIDRNTGELFF
CDR3 DNA: TGCGCCAGTATCGACCGGAACACCGGGGAGCTGTTTTTT

V gene: TRBV9
clone size: -
J gene: TRBJ2-3
CDR3 length: 15
D gene: -
CDR3 protein: CASSVEGGGQDTQYF
CDR3 DNA: TGTGCCAGCAGCGTAGAAGGGGGGGGCCAAGATACGCAGTATTTT

V gene: TRBV4-2
clone size: few
J gene: TRBJ2-5
CDR3 length: 13
D gene: -
CDR3 protein: CASIQGEVETQYF
CDR3 DNA: TGTGCCAGCATCCAAGGGGAGGTAGAGACCCAGTACTTC

V gene: TRBV20-1
clone size: -
J gene: TRBJ2-2
CDR3 length: 16
D gene: -
CDR3 protein: CSALPSTGVHTGELFF
CDR3 DNA: TGCAGTGCCCTACCCTCGACGGGAGTCCACACCGGGGAGCTGTTTTTT

V gene: TRBV7-9
clone size: -
J gene: TRBJ2-5
CDR3 length: 16
D gene: -
CDR3 protein: CASSLGAGTQQETQYF
CDR3 DNA: TGTGCCAGCAGCTTAGGTGCGGGGACACAACAAGAGACCCAGTACTTC

V gene: TRBV3-1
clone size: -
J gene: TRBJ2-1
CDR3 length: 15
D gene: -
CDR3 protein: CASSHYLRDTNEQFF
CDR3 DNA: TGTGCCAGCAGCCATTATCTCCGGGACACCAATGAGCAGTTCTTC

V gene: TRBV2
clone size: -
J gene: TRBJ1-1
CDR3 length: 11
D gene: -
CDR3 protein: CASSRLPEAFF
CDR3 DNA: TGTGCCAGCAGTAGACTCCCCGAAGCTTTCTTT

V gene: TRBV20-1
clone size: medium-sized
J gene: TRBJ2-3
CDR3 length: 12
D gene: -
CDR3 protein: CSARQGTDTQYF
CDR3 DNA: TGCAGTGCTAGACAGGGCACAGATACGCAGTATTTT

V gene: TRBV29-1
clone size: few
J gene: TRBJ1-1
CDR3 length: 14
D gene: -
CDR3 protein: CSVHSPGVNTEAFF
CDR3 DNA: TGCAGCGTTCACTCTCCAGGCGTGAACACTGAAGCTTTCTTT

V gene: TRBV20-1
clone size: -
J gene: TRBJ1-1
CDR3 length: 15
D gene: -
CDR3 protein: CSARGRTGGNTEAFF
CDR3 DNA: TGCAGTGCTAGGGGACGGACGGGGGGGAACACTGAAGCTTTCTTT

V gene: TRBV7-8
clone size: -
J gene: TRBJ2-3
CDR3 length: 14
D gene: -
CDR3 protein: CASSYDGSTDTQYF
CDR3 DNA: TGTGCCAGCAGTTACGACGGTAGCACAGATACGCAGTATTTT

V gene: TRBV27
clone size: -
J gene: TRBJ1-2
CDR3 length: 12
D gene: TRBD1
CDR3 protein: CASKQNRGGYTF
CDR3 DNA: TGTGCCAGCAAACAAAACAGGGGAGGCTACACCTTC

V gene: TRBV7-2
clone size: few
J gene: TRBJ2-1
CDR3 length: 16
D gene: TRBD2
CDR3 protein: CASSPSGLAANNEQFF
CDR3 DNA: TGTGCCAGCAGCCCGAGCGGACTAGCGGCAAACAATGAGCAGTTCTTC

V gene: TRBV7-9
clone size: -
J gene: TRBJ1-6
CDR3 length: 16
D gene: TRBD1
CDR3 protein: CASSPPADRVYSPLHF
CDR3 DNA: TGTGCCAGCAGTCCGCCCGCTGACAGGGTTTACTCACCCCTCCACTTT

V gene: TRBV12-5
clone size: few
J gene: TRBJ2-1
CDR3 length: 16
D gene: TRBD1
CDR3 protein: CASGLFWDRGSNEQFF
CDR3 DNA: TGTGCTAGTGGTTTGTTCTGGGACAGGGGGTCAAATGAGCAGTTCTTC

V gene: TRBV29-1
clone size: few
J gene: TRBJ2-1
CDR3 length: 15
D gene: -
CDR3 protein: CSVYLLAPPLNEQFF
CDR3 DNA: TGCAGCGTCTACCTACTAGCTCCTCCCCTAAATGAGCAGTTCTTC

V gene: TRBV27
clone size: few
J gene: TRBJ2-7
CDR3 length: 15
D gene: -
CDR3 protein: CASSPAARSSYEQYF
CDR3 DNA: TGTGCCAGCAGTCCCGCGGCCAGGAGCTCCTACGAGCAGTACTTC

V gene: TRBV11-2
clone size: once
J gene: TRBJ2-1
CDR3 length: 16
D gene: -
CDR3 protein: CASSLPSVSSYNEQFF
CDR3 DNA: TGTGCCAGCAGCCTTCCTAGCGTCAGCTCCTACAATGAGCAGTTCTTC

V gene: TRBV19
clone size: -
J gene: TRBJ1-5
CDR3 length: 14
D gene: -
CDR3 protein: CASSSGTANQPQHF
CDR3 DNA: TGTGCCAGTAGTTCCGGAACAGCCAATCAGCCCCAGCATTTT

V gene: TRBV6-5
clone size: -
J gene: TRBJ2-1
CDR3 length: 14
D gene: -
CDR3 protein: CASSYGPRTNEQFF
CDR3 DNA: TGTGCCAGCAGTTATGGGCCCCGGACCAATGAGCAGTTCTTC

V gene: TRBV4-2
clone size: -
J gene: TRBJ2-1
CDR3 length: 14
D gene: -
CDR3 protein: CASSQVGWDREQFF
CDR3 DNA: TGTGCCAGCAGCCAAGTTGGTTGGGACCGGGAGCAGTTCTTC

V gene: TRBV12-3/TRBV12-4
clone size: -
J gene: TRBJ2-4
CDR3 length: 19
D gene: TRBD2
CDR3 protein: CASSFTPSGGAMAKNIQYF
CDR3 DNA: TGTGCCAGCAGTTTCACGCCTAGCGGGGGGGCTATGGCCAAAAACATTCAGTACTTC

V gene: TRBV6-6
clone size: few
J gene: TRBJ1-2
CDR3 length: 17
D gene: TRBD1
CDR3 protein: CASTTRERDRELYGYTF
CDR3 DNA: TGTGCCAGCACCACACGAGAGAGGGACAGAGAGCTCTATGGCTACACCTTC

V gene: TRBV3-1
clone size: -
J gene: TRBJ1-4
CDR3 length: 17
D gene: -
CDR3 protein: CASSRSGLQGPNEKLFF
CDR3 DNA: TGTGCCAGCAGCCGTTCGGGTTTACAGGGACCGAATGAAAAACTGTTTTTT

V gene: TRBV3-1
clone size: -
J gene: TRBJ1-2
CDR3 length: 16
D gene: -
CDR3 protein: CASSQVLTGANYGYTF
CDR3 DNA: TGTGCCAGCAGCCAAGTCCTTACAGGAGCTAACTATGGCTACACCTTC

V gene: TRBV4-1
clone size: -
J gene: TRBJ1-5
CDR3 length: 17
D gene: -
CDR3 protein: CASSQDPGPRGNQPQHF
CDR3 DNA: TGCGCCAGCAGCCAAGATCCGGGGCCCAGGGGCAATCAGCCCCAGCATTTT

V gene: TRBV14
clone size: few
J gene: TRBJ2-2
CDR3 length: 14
D gene: -
CDR3 protein: CASTVAQGTGELFF
CDR3 DNA: TGTGCCAGCACCGTAGCCCAGGGAACCGGGGAGCTGTTTTTT

V gene: TRBV20-1
clone size: -
J gene: TRBJ1-1
CDR3 length: 15
D gene: -
CDR3 protein: CSARAGELMNTEAFF
CDR3 DNA: TGCAGTGCTAGAGCTGGGGAACTCATGAACACTGAAGCTTTCTTT

V gene: TRBV12-3/TRBV12-4
clone size: -
J gene: TRBJ1-5
CDR3 length: 14
D gene: -
CDR3 protein: CASTQNRVNQPQHF
CDR3 DNA: TGTGCCAGCACCCAAAACAGAGTAAATCAGCCCCAGCATTTT

V gene: TRBV3-1
clone size: -
J gene: TRBJ2-4
CDR3 length: 18
D gene: TRBD2
CDR3 protein: CASSSLAGGGGAKNIQYF
CDR3 DNA: TGTGCCAGCAGCTCCCTAGCGGGAGGTGGGGGAGCCAAAAACATTCAGTACTTC

V gene: TRBV6-2/TRBV6-3
clone size: many
J gene: TRBJ2-7
CDR3 length: 16
D gene: TRBD2
CDR3 protein: CASSYSGRGDSYEQYF
CDR3 DNA: TGTGCCAGCAGTTACTCGGGGCGGGGGGACTCCTACGAGCAGTACTTC

V gene: TRBV29-1
clone size: few
J gene: TRBJ2-7
CDR3 length: 14
D gene: -
CDR3 protein: CSVEGTGLSYEQYF
CDR3 DNA: TGCAGCGTTGAAGGGACCGGACTTTCCTACGAGCAGTACTTC

V gene: TRBV4-1
clone size: few
J gene: TRBJ2-7
CDR3 length: 17
D gene: TRBD2
CDR3 protein: CASSQEPAGEFSYEQYF
CDR3 DNA: TGCGCCAGCAGCCAAGAACCCGCGGGAGAGTTCTCCTACGAGCAGTACTTC